Detailed here is one TCR beta chain. Its antigen is as yet unknown. The source of the sample is a study of blood T cells in healthy people across ages. The study's findings and limits: Bulk PBMC profiling left naive and antigen-experienced comparisons inconclusive.

For the second PCR, which ran for roughly 6 to 12 cycles, a sample-barcoded 5' primer and a J-beta primer mix were used. TCRdb itself ran the 5' RACE reads through MiXCR, one entry per CDR3 protein. The table shows hundreds of thousands of distinct CDR3 sequences, with roughly 64% occurring only once. The receptor comes from a young man in good health. The sample was blood.

The CDR3 protein is CSARGPHYNEQFF. CDR3 sequence (DNA): TGCAGTGCTAGAGGACCACATTACAATGAGCAGTTCTTC. This sequence joins TRBV20-1 and TRBJ2-1; no clear D. V was clipped by 1 base and J by 4 bases, with 8 bases between them. CDR1 is DFQATT, CDR2 SNEGSKA, per germline (reference sequence). This CDR3 comprises 13 residues.